This T cell receptor beta chain stems from a study of cytomegalovirus exposure and HLA in healthy donors. With 60 Vbeta and 13 Jbeta primers, the PCR was carried out. Sequencing was performed with immunoSEQ multiplex PCR; in TCRdb, only in-frame clones are kept and a portion is missing. This sample has about 170,000 clones; around 80% occur once, and the top ten carry 0.95% to 1.5%. The sequencing input was PBMCs. The sequence came from a boy under 10 years old in good health and CMV-seronegative.

The CDR3 region is CASSSEGGGTGELFF. CDR3 DNA sequence: TGTGCCAGCAGCTCAGAGGGGGGGGGCACCGGGGAGCTGTTTTTT. The chain employs TRBV2 and TRBJ2-2; weak D call: TRBD2 (7 bases). The CDR3 totals 15 residues. The germline gives CDR1 SNHLY, CDR2 FYNNEI. Trimming took 6 bases from V and 4 from J, leaving 15 bases between them.